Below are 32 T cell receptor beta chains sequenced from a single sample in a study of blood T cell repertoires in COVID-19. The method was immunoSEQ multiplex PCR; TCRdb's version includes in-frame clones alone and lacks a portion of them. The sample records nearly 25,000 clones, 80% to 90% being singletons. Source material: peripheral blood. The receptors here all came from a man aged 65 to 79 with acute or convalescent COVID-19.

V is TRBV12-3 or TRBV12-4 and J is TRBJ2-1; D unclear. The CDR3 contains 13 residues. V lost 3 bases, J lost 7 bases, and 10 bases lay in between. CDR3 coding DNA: TGTGCCAGCAGTTTCCTGCCGAGGAATGAGCAGTTCTTC. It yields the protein CASSFLPRNEQFF.

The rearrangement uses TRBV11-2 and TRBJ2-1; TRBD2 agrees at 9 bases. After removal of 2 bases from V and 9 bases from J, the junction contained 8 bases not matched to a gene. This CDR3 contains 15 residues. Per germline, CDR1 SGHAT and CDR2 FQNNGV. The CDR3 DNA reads TGTGCCAGCAGCTTAAAGGTAGCGGGGGTAGGTGAGCAGTTCTTC. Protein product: CASSLKVAGVGEQFF.

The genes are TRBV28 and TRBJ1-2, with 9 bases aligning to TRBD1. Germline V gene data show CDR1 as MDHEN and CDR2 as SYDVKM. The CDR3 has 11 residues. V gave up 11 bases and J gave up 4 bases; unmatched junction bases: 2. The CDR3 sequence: CAATGGYGYTF. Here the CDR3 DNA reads TGTGCCGCGACAGGGGGCTATGGCTACACCTTC.

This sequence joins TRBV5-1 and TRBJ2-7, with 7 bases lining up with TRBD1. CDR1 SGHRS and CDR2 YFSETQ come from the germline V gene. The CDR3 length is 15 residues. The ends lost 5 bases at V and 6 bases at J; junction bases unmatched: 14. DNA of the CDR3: TGCGCCAGCAGACCGTTACAGGGGCCCTCCACCGAGCAGTACTTC. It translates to CASRPLQGPSTEQYF.

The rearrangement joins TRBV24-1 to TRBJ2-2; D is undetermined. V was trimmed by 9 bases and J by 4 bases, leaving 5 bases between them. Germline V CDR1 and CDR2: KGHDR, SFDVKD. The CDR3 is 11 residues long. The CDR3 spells CATSLTGELFF. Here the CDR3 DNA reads TGTGCCACCTCCCTCACCGGGGAGCTGTTTTTT.

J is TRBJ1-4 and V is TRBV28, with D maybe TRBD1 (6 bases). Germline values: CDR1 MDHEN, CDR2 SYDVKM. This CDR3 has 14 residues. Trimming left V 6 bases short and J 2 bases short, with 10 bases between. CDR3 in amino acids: CASSYRDTNEKLFF. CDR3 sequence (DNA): TGTGCCAGCAGCTACAGGGACACTAATGAAAAACTGTTTTTT.

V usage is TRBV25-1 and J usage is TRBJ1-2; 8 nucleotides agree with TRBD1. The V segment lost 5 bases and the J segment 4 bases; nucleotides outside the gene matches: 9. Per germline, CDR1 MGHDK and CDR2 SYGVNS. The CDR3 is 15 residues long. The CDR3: CASSTQQGESYGYTF. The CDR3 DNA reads TGTGCCAGCAGTACCCAACAGGGGGAGAGCTATGGCTACACCTTC.

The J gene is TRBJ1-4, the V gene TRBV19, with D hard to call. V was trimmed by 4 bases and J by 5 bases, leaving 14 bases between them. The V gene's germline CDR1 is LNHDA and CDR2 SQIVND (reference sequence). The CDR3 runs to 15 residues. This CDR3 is CASSTNGLHNEKLFF. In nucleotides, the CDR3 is TGTGCCAGTAGTACAAATGGACTCCACAATGAAAAACTGTTTTTT.

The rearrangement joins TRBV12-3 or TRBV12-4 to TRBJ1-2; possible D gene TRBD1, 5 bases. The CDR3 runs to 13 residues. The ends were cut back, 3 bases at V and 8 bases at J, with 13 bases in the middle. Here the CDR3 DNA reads TGTGCCAGCAGTTTGGGGCCAAACGTGGGCTACACCTTC. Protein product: CASSLGPNVGYTF.

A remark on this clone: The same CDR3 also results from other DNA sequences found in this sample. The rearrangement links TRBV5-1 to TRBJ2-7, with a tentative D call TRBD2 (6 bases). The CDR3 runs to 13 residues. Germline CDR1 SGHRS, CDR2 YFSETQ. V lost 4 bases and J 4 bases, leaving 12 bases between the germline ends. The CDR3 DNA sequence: TGCGCCAGCAGCGGAGACCGGGGGTACGAGCAGTACTTC. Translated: CASSGDRGYEQYF.

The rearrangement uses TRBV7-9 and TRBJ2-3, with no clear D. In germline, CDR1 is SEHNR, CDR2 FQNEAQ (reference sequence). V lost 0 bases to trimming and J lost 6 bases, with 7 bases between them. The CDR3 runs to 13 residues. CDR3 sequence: CASSLAPVDTQYF. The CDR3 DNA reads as TGTGCCAGCAGCTTAGCCCCCGTCGATACGCAGTATTTT. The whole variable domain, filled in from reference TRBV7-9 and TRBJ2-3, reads DTGVSQNPRHKITKRGQNVTFRCDPISEHNRLYWYRQTLGQGPEFLTYFQNEAQLEKSRLLSDRFSAERPKGSFSTLEIQRTEQGDSAMYLCASSLAPVDTQYFGPGTRLTVL.

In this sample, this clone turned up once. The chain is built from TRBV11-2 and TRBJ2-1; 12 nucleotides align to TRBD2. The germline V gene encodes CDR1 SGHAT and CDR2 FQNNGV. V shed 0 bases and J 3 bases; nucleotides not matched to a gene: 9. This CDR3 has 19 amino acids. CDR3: CASSLDRNLAGGLYNEQFF. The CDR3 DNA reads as TGTGCCAGCAGCTTAGATCGTAACCTAGCGGGAGGGCTCTACAATGAGCAGTTCTTC. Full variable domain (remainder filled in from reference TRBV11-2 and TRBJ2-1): EAGVAQSPRYKIIEKRQSVAFWCNPISGHATLYWYQQILGQGPKLLIQFQNNGVVDDSQLPKDRFSAERLKGVDSTLKIQPAKLEDSAVYLCASSLDRNLAGGLYNEQFFGPGTRLTVL.

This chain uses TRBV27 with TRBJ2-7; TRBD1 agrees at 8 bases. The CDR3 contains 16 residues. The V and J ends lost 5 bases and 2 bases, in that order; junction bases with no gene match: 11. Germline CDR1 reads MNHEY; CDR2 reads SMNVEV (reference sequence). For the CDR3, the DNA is TGTGCCAGCAGTATAAACAGGGGGTATCCACCCTACGAGCAGTACTTC. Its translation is CASSINRGYPPYEQYF.

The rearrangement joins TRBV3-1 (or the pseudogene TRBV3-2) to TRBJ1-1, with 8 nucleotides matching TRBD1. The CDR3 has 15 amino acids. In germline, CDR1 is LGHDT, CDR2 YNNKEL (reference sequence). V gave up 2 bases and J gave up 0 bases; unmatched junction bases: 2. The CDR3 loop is CASSQWDRLNTEAFF. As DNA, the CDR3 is TGTGCCAGCAGCCAATGGGACAGGCTGAACACTGAAGCTTTCTTT.

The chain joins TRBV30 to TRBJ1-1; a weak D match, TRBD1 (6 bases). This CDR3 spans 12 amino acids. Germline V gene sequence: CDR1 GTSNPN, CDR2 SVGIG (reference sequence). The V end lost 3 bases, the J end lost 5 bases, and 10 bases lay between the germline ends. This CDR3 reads CAWSPQGTEAFF. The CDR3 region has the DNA TGTGCCTGGAGCCCCCAGGGGACTGAAGCTTTCTTT.

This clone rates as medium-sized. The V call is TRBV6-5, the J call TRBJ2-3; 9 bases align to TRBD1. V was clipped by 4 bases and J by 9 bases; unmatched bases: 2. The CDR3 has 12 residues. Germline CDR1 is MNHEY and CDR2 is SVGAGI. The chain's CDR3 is CASSFDRGTQYF. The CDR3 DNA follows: TGTGCCAGCAGTTTTGACAGGGGGACGCAGTATTTT.

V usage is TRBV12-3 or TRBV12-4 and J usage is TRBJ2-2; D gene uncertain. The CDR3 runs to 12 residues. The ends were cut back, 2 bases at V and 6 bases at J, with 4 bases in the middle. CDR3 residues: CASSLLSGELFF. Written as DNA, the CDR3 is TGTGCCAGCAGTTTACTGTCCGGGGAGCTGTTTTTT.

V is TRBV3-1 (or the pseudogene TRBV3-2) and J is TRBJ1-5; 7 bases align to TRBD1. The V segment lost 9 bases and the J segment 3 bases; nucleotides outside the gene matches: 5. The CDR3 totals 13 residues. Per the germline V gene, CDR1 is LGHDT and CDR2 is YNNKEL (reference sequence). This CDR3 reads CASGTALNQPQHF. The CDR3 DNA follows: TGTGCCAGTGGGACAGCCCTCAATCAGCCCCAGCATTTT.

The CDR3, as DNA: TGTGCCAGCAGCTTAGGTAGCGGGGAGGTCAATGAGCAGTTCTTC. This codes for CASSLGSGEVNEQFF. The chain joins TRBV7-6 to TRBJ2-1; 8 positions match TRBD2. The CDR3 length is 15 residues. The V and J ends lost 1 base and 6 bases, in that order; junction bases with no gene match: 5. CDR1 and CDR2 (germline): SGHVS, FNYEAQ.

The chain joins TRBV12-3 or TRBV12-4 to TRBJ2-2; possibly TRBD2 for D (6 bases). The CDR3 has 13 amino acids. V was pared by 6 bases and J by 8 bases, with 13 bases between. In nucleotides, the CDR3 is TGTGCCAGCAGATGGGACTCCCGTGGGGAGCTGTTTTTT. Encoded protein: CASRWDSRGELFF.

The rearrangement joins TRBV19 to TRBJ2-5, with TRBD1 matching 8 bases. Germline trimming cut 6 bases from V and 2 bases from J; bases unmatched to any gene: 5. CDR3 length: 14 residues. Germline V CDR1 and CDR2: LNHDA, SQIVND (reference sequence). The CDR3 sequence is CASSLTGGQETQYF. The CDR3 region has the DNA TGTGCCAGTAGCCTAACAGGGGGGCAAGAGACCCAGTACTTC.

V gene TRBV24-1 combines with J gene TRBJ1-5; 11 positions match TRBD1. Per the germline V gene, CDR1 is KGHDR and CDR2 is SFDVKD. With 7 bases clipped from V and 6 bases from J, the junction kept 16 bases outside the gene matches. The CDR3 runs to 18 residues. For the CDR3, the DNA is TGTGCCACCAGCGGCACTCCGGGACAGGGGGATGATAGTCAGCCCCAGCATTTT. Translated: CATSGTPGQGDDSQPQHF.

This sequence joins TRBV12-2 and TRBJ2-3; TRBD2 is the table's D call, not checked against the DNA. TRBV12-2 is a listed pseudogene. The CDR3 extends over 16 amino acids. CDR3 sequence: CASRQRTSGGTDTQYF. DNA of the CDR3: TGTGCAAGTCGCCAACGGACTAGCGGGGGCACAGATACGCAGTATTTT.

This CDR3 is CASSSGDRVGGTQYF. CDR3 in DNA: TGTGCCAGCAGTTCAGGGGACAGGGTTGGCGGGACCCAGTACTTC. This chain links TRBV28 with TRBJ2-5; 9 bases agree with TRBD1. Germline V CDR1 and CDR2: MDHEN, SYDVKM. Trimming took 4 bases from V and 7 from J; bases not matched to a gene: 10. The CDR3 has 15 amino acids.

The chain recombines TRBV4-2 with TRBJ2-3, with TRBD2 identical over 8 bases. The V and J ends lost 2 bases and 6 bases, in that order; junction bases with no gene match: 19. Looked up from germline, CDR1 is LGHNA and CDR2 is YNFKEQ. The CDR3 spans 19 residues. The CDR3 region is CASSQLGGAGEKVMDTQYF. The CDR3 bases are TGTGCCAGCAGCCAACTCGGGGGAGCGGGGGAGAAAGTAATGGATACGCAGTATTTT.

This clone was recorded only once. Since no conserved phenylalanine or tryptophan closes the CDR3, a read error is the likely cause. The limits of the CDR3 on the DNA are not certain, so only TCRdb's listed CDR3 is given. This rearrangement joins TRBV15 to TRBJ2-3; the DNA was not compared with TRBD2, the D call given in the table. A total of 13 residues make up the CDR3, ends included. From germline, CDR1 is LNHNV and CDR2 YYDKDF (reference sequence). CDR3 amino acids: CATSRASGTSVII.

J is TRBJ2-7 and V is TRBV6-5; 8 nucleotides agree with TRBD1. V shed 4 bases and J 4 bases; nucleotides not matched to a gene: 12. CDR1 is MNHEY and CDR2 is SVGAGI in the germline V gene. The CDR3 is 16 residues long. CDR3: CASSSRRTGFSYEQYF. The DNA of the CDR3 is TGTGCCAGCAGTTCCCGCAGGACAGGGTTCTCGTACGAGCAGTACTTC.

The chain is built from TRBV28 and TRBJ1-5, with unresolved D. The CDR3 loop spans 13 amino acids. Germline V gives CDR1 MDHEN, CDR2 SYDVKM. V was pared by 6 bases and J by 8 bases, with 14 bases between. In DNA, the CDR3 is TGTGCCAGCAGCCCTAACGAGTATAAGCCCCAGCATTTT. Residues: CASSPNEYKPQHF.

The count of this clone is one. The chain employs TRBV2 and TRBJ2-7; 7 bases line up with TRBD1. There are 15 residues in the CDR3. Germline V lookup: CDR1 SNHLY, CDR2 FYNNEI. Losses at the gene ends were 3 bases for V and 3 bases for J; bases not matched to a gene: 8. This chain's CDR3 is CASSDRQGSIYEQYF. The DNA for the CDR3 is TGTGCCAGCAGTGACCGACAGGGTAGTATCTACGAGCAGTACTTC. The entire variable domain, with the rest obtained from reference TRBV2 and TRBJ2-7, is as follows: EPEVTQTPSHQVTQMGQEVILRCVPISNHLYFYWYRQILGQKVEFLVSFYNNEISEKSEIFDDQFSVERPDGSNFTLKIRSTKLEDSAMYFCASSDRQGSIYEQYFGPGTRLTVT.

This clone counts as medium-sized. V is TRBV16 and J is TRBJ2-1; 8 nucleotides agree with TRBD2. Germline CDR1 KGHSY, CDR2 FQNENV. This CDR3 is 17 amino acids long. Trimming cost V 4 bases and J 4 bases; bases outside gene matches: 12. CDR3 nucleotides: TGTGCCAGCAGCCCCTTTCCAGCGGGAGCGAGGTACAATGAGCAGTTCTTC. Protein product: CASSPFPAGARYNEQFF.

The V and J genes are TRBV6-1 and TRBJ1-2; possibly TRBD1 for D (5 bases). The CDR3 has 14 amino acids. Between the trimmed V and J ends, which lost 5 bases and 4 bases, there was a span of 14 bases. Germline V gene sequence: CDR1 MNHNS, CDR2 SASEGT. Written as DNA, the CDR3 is TGTGCCAGCAGTTTAGAAAGACAGAGCTATGGCTACACCTTC. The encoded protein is CASSLERQSYGYTF.

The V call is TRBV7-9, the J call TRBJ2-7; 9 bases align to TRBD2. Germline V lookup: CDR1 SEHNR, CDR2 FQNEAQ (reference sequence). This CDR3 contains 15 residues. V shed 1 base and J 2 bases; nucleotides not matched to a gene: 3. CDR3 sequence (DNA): TGTGCCAGCAGCTTAGGGCTAGCGGGGACCTACGAGCAGTACTTC. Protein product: CASSLGLAGTYEQYF. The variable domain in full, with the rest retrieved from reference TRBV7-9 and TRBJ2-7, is DTGVSQNPRHKITKRGQNVTFRCDPISEHNRLYWYRQTLGQGPEFLTYFQNEAQLEKSRLLSDRFSAERPKGSFSTLEIQRTEQGDSAMYLCASSLGLAGTYEQYFGPGTRLTVT.